The rows below give T cell receptor beta chains drawn from one sample of a study of OX40 agonist ivuxolimab in advanced cancers. TCRdb keeps only in-frame clones here, not all; method: immunoSEQ multiplex PCR. The sample has around 94,000 clones, about 93% seen once. Sample: CD4+ or CD8+ T cells sorted from blood, taken in a trial of the OX40 agonist ivuxolimab. The receptors here all came from an adult with an advanced solid tumor such as melanoma, head and neck, liver or kidney cancer. Both conserved end residues are part of each CDR3. D genes are given only for firm matches. Clone size is given for some rows only: seen once, a few or many times, or a class if the clone is expanded.

TRBV19,-,-,TRBJ1-5,CASSISARQPQHF,TGTGCCAGTAGTATATCTGCCCGACAGCCCCAGCATTTT
TRBV11-3,-,-,TRBJ2-2,CASSGLRAGELFF,TGTGCCAGCAGCGGGTTACGGGCCGGGGAGCTGTTTTTT
TRBV10-3,-,TRBD1,TRBJ2-3,CAINGGPGGPDTQYF,TGTGCCATCAACGGCGGGCCAGGGGGCCCAGATACGCAGTATTTT
TRBV7-9,-,-,TRBJ1-5,CASSSGRVGQNQPQHF,TGTGCCAGCAGCTCAGGACGGGTAGGGCAAAATCAGCCCCAGCATTTT
TRBV6-5,-,-,TRBJ2-3,CASSVKYRDTQYF,TGTGCCAGCTCCGTGAAGTACAGAGATACGCAGTATTTT
TRBV19,-,TRBD1,TRBJ2-3,CASSRGDRGYTDTQYF,TGTGCCAGTAGCAGAGGGGACAGGGGTTACACAGATACGCAGTATTTT
TRBV6-6,-,-,TRBJ1-1,CASSRRVANTEAFF,TGTGCCAGCAGCCGTAGGGTCGCGAACACTGAAGCTTTCTTT
TRBV5-4,-,TRBD2,TRBJ2-1,CASSLDSGRSNEQFF,TGTGCCAGCAGCTTAGATAGCGGGAGGAGCAATGAGCAGTTCTTC
TRBV4-3,-,-,TRBJ2-7,CASSQDPGAREQYF,TGCGCCAGCAGCCAAGATCCAGGGGCAAGGGAGCAGTACTTC
TRBV27,once,-,TRBJ1-2,CASRPDRDYGYTF,TGTGCCAGCAGACCCGACAGAGACTATGGCTACACCTTC
TRBV4-3,-,TRBD2,TRBJ2-5,CASSPVAGVGETQYF,TGCGCCAGCAGCCCTGTAGCGGGAGTGGGAGAGACCCAGTACTTC
TRBV11-3,-,TRBD2,TRBJ2-1,CASSAGLAGAGSYNEQFF,TGTGCCAGCAGCGCGGGACTAGCGGGAGCGGGATCCTACAATGAGCAGTTCTTC